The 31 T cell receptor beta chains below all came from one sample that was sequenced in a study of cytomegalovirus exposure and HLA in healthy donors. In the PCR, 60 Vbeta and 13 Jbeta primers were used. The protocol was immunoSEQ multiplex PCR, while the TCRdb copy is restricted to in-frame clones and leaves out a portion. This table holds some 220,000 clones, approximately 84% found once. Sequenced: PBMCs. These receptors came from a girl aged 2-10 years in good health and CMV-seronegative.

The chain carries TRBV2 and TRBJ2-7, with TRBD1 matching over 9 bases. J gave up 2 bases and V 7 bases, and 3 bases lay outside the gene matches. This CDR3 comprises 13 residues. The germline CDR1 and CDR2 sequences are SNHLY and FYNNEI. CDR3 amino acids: CASTRDRAYEQYF. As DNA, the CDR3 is TGTGCCAGCACCCGGGACAGGGCCTACGAGCAGTACTTC.

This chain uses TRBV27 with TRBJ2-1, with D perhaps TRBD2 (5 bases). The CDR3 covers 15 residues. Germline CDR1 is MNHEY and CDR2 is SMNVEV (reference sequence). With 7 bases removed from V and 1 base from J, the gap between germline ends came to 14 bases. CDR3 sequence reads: CASKGGRGSYNEQFF. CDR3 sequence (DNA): TGTGCCAGCAAAGGAGGCCGGGGATCCTACAATGAGCAGTTCTTC.

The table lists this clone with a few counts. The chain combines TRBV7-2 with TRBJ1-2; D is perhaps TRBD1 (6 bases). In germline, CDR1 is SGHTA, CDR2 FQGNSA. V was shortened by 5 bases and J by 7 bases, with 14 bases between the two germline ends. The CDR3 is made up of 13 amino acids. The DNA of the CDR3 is TGTGCCAGCAGCGTGACCCCAGGGGTTGGCTACACCTTC. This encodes CASSVTPGVGYTF.

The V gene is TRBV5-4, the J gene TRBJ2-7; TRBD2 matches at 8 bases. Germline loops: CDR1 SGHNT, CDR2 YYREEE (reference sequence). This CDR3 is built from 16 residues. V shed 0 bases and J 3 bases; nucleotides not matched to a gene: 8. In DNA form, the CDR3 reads TGTGCCAGCAGCTTGGTAGGGTTAGCGGGAAGCTACGAGCAGTACTTC. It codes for CASSLVGLAGSYEQYF.

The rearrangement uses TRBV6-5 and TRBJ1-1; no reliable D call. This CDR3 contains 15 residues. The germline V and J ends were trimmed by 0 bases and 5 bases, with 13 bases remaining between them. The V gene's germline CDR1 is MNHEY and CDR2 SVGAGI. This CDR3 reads CASSYSIRGVTEAFF. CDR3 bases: TGTGCCAGCAGTTACTCGATCCGGGGAGTGACTGAAGCTTTCTTT.

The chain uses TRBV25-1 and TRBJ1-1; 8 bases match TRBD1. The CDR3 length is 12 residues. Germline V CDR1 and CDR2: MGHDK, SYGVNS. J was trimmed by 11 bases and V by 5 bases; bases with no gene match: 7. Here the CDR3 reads CASSHRDRRAFF. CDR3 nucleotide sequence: TGTGCCAGCAGTCACCGGGACAGGAGGGCTTTCTTT. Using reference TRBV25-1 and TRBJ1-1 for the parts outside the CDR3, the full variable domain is EADIYQTPRYLVIGTGKKITLECSQTMGHDKMYWYQQDPGMELHLIHYSYGVNSTEKGDLSSESTVSRIRTEHFPLTLESARPSHTSQYLCASSHRDRRAFFGQGTRLTVV.

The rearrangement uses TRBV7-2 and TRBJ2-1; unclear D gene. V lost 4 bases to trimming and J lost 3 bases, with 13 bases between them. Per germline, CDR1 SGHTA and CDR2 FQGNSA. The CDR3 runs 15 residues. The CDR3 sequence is CASSSTYSNYNEQFF. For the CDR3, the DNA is TGTGCCAGCAGCTCTACGTACTCAAACTACAATGAGCAGTTCTTC. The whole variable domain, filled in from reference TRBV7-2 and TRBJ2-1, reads GAGVSQSPSNKVTEKGKDVELRCDPISGHTALYWYRQSLGQGLEFLIYFQGNSAPDKSGLPSDRFSAERTGGSVSTLTIQRTQQEDSAVYLCASSSTYSNYNEQFFGPGTRLTVL.

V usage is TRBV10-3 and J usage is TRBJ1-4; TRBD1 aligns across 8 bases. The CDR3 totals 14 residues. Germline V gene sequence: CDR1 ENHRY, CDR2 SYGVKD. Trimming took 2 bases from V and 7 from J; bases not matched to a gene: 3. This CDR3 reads CAISERTGSEKLFF. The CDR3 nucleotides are TGTGCCATCAGTGAGAGGACAGGGAGTGAAAAACTGTTTTTT.

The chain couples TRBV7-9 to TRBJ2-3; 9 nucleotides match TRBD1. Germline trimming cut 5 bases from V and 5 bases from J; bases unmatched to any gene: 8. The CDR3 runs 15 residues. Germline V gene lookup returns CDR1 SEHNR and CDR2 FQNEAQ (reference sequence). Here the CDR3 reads CASSQNRGLEDTQYF. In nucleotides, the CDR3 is TGTGCCAGCAGCCAAAACAGGGGGCTCGAAGATACGCAGTATTTT.

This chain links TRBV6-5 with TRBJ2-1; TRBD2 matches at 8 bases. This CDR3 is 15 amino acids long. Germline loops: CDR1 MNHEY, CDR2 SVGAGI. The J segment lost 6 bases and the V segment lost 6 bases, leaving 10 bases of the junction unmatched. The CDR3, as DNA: TGTGCCAGCAGGCCGAACGGGGGGGCCCCCAATGAGCAGTTCTTC. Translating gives CASRPNGGAPNEQFF.

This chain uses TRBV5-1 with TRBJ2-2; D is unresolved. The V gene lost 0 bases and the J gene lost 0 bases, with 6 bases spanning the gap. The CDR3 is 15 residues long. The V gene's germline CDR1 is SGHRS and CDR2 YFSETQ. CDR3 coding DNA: TGCGCCAGCAGCTTGGCCACAGCGAACACCGGGGAGCTGTTTTTT. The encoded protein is CASSLATANTGELFF.

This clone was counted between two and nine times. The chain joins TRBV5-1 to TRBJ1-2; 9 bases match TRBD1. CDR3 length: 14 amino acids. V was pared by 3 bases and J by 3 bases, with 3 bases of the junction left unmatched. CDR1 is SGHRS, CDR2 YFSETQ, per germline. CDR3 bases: TGCGCCAGCAGCTCACAGGGGGCGTACTATGGCTACACCTTC. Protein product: CASSSQGAYYGYTF.

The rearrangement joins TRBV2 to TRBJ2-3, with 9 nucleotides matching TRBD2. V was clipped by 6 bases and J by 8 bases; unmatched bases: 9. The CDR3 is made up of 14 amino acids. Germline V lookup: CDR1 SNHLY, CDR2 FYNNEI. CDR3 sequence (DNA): TGTGCCAGCAGAGAAATCGGGACTAGCCGTACGCAGTATTTT. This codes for CASREIGTSRTQYF.

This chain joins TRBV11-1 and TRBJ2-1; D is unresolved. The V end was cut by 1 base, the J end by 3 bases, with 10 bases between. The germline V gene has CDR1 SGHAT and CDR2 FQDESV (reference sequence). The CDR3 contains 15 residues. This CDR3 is CASSLGIAHYNEQFF. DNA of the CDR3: TGTGCCAGCAGCTTAGGAATAGCTCACTACAATGAGCAGTTCTTC.

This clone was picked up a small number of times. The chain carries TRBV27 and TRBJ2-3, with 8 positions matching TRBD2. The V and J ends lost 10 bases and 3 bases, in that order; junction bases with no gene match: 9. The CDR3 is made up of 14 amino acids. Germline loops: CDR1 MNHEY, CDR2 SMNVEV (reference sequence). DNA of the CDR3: TGTGCCACCTCAGACGGGGGGGTGACAGATACGCAGTATTTT. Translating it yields CATSDGGVTDTQYF.

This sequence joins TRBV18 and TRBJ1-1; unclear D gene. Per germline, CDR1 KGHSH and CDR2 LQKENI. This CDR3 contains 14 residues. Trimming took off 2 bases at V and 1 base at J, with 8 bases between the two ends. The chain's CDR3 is CASSPEYGNTEAFF. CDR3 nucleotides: TGTGCCAGCTCACCAGAATACGGGAACACTGAAGCTTTCTTT.

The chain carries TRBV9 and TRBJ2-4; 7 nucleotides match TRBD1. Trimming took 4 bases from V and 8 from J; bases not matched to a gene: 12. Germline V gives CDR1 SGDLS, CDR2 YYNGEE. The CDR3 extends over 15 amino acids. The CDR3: CASSLKTGQRDIQYF. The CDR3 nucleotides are TGTGCCAGCAGCTTAAAGACAGGGCAGAGGGACATTCAGTACTTC.

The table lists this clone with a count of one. The CDR3 reads CASSLGQAFSGNTIYF. The CDR3 DNA follows: TGTGCCAGCAGCTTGGGACAGGCGTTCTCTGGAAACACCATATATTTT. V and J are TRBV5-4 and TRBJ1-3; D might be TRBD1 (6 bases). From germline, CDR1 is SGHNT and CDR2 YYREEE (reference sequence). The CDR3 has 16 amino acids. V was shortened by 0 bases and J by 0 bases, with 10 bases between the two germline ends.

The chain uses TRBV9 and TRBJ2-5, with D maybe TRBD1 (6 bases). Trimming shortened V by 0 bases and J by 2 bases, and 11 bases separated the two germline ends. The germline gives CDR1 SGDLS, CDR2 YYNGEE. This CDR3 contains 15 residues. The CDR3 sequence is CASSVDGQLQETQYF. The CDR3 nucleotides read TGTGCCAGCAGCGTAGATGGACAGCTTCAAGAGACCCAGTACTTC.

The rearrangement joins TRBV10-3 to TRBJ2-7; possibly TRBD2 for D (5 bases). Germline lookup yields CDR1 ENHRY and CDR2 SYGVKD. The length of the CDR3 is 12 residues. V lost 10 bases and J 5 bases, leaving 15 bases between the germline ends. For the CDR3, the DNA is TGTGCCACCCGGACTGTCGGCGACGAGCAGTACTTC. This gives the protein CATRTVGDEQYF.

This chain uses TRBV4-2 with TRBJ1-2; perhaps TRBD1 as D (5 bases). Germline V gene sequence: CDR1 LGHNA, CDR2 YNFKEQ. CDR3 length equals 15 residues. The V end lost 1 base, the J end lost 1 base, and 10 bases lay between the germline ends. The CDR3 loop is CASSQVGGDNYGYTF. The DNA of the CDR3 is TGTGCCAGCAGCCAAGTCGGGGGAGATAACTATGGCTACACCTTC.

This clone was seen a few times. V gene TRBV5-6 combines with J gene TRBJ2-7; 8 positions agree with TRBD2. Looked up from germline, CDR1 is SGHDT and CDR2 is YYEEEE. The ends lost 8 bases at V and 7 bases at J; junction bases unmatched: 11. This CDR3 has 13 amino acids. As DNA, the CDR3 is TGTGCCAGTATGTCGGGGGGGCTGGGAGAGCAGTACTTC. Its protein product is CASMSGGLGEQYF.

CDR3 nucleotides: TGTGCCAGCAGCCAAGATCGAGGCAGGGGTGGAAACACCATATATTTT. Residues: CASSQDRGRGGNTIYF. V is TRBV4-2 and J is TRBJ1-3; a possible D gene is TRBD1 (6 bases). The CDR3 length is 16 residues. Deletions cut 0 bases from V and 3 bases from J, with 12 bases between. Germline lookup yields CDR1 LGHNA and CDR2 YNFKEQ.

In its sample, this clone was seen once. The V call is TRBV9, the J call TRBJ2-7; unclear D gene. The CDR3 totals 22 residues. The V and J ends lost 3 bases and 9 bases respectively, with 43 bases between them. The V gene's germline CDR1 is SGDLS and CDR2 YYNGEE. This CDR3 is CASSAHVHPTRPRALAALRQYF. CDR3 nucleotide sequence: TGTGCCAGCAGCGCTCACGTCCACCCCACACGACCCCGCGCCTTAGCAGCTTTGAGGCAGTACTTC.

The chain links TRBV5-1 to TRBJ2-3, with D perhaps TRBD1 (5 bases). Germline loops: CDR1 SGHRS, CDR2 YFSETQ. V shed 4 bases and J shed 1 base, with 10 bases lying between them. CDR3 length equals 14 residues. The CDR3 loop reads CASSVGAGTDTQYF. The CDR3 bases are TGCGCCAGCAGCGTTGGGGCAGGCACAGATACGCAGTATTTT. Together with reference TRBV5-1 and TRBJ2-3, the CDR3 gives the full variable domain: KAGVTQTPRYLIKTRGQQVTLSCSPISGHRSVSWYQQTPGQGLQFLFEYFSETQRNKGNFPGRFSGRQFSNSRSEMNVSTLELGDSALYLCASSVGAGTDTQYFGPGTRLTVL.

The CDR3 is CASKSFGAGGSSSDTQYF. CDR3 coding DNA: TGTGCCAGCAAATCATTCGGGGCGGGGGGATCTTCATCAGATACGCAGTATTTT. This chain links TRBV2 with TRBJ2-3; TRBD2 aligns across 8 bases. The germline CDR1 and CDR2 sequences are SNHLY and FYNNEI. The CDR3 totals 18 residues. The J segment lost 4 bases and the V segment lost 7 bases, leaving 19 bases of the junction unmatched.

The CDR3 DNA sequence: TGTGCCAGTACCCTTGGAGAGACCGGGGAGCTGTTTTTT. It encodes CASTLGETGELFF. The chain combines TRBV2 with TRBJ2-2; D uncertain. Trimming took 9 bases from V and 5 from J, leaving 13 bases between them. Germline V lookup: CDR1 SNHLY, CDR2 FYNNEI. The CDR3 length is 13 residues.

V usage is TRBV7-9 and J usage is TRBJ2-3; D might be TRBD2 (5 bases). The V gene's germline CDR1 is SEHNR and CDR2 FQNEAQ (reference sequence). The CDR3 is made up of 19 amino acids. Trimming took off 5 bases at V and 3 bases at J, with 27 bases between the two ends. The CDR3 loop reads CASSPKRQAIRDRTDTQYF. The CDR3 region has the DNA TGTGCCAGCAGCCCAAAGCGGCAGGCCATCCGGGATAGGACAGATACGCAGTATTTT.

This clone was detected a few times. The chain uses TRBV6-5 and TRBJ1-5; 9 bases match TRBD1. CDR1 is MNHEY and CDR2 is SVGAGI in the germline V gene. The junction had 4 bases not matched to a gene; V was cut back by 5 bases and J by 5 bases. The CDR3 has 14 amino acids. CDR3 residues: CASSGTGRHQPQHF. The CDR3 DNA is TGTGCCAGCAGTGGGACAGGGCGTCATCAGCCCCAGCATTTT.

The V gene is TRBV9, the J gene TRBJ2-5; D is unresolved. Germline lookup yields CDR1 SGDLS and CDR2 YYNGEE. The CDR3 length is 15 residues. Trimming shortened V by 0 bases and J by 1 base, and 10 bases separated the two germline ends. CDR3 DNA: TGTGCCAGCAGCGTAGCTCCCGCAGTCCAAGAGACCCAGTACTTC. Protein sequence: CASSVAPAVQETQYF.

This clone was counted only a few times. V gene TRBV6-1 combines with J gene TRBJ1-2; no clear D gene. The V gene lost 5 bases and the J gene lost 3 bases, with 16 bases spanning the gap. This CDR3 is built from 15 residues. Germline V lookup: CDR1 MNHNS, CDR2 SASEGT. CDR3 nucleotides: TGTGCCAGCAGTAATGTGGCTCGAGGTTACTATGGCTACACCTTC. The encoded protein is CASSNVARGYYGYTF.